These 23 T cell receptor beta chains were all obtained from the same sample, sequenced in a study of blood T cell repertoires in COVID-19 (dated by TCRdb to the early 2020s). To prepare the library, the immunoSEQ multiplex PCR assay was applied. TCRdb mirrors the immuneACCESS table, restricted to in-frame sequences. Some clones are absent from its copies; in checked studies, under half trace to an unresolved V gene, and the reason for the others is unknown. Present in this sample are about 120,000 clones, around nine tenths of which were seen just once. About 2.1% of the sample is taken by the ten largest. Sequencing used peripheral blood. The source of these receptors is a woman between 50 and 59 years old with acute or convalescent COVID-19.

The chain is built from TRBV14 and TRBJ2-2, with TRBD2 matching over 7 bases. Germline CDR1 SGHDN, CDR2 FVKESK. V dropped 4 bases and J dropped 1; count of bases not matched to a gene: 3. The CDR3 runs to 15 residues. CDR3: CASSRPGGNTGELFF. The CDR3 nucleotides read TGTGCCAGCAGCCGCCCGGGGGGGAACACCGGGGAGCTGTTTTTT.

The V and J genes are TRBV11-3 and TRBJ2-3; 15 bases are shared with TRBD2. Germline V gene lookup returns CDR1 SGHNT and CDR2 YENEEA. The length of the CDR3 is 18 residues. J was trimmed by 5 bases and V by 5 bases; bases with no gene match: 11. The CDR3 nucleotides are TGTGCCAGCAGCACTCGCGGACTAGCGGGGGGGCCGGTAGATACGCAGTATTTT. As protein: CASSTRGLAGGPVDTQYF.

This chain uses TRBV4-1 with TRBJ2-1; tentatively, D is TRBD2 (6 bases). The CDR3 loop spans 16 amino acids. The V gene lost 4 bases and the J gene lost 3 bases, with 16 bases spanning the gap. Looked up from germline, CDR1 is MGHRA and CDR2 is YSYEKL. CDR3 in DNA: TGCGCCAGCAGCCCAATCGGGGGTGGGGGCTACAATGAGCAGTTCTTC. It specifies CASSPIGGGGYNEQFF.

The chain is built from TRBV9 and TRBJ1-6; a weak D match, TRBD1 (5 bases). The CDR3 is 16 amino acids. V dropped 0 bases and J dropped 8 bases, with 15 bases sitting between them. From germline, CDR1 is SGDLS and CDR2 YYNGEE. CDR3 sequence reads: CASSVGGGTADSPLHF. The CDR3 bases are TGTGCCAGCAGCGTAGGAGGCGGGACGGCGGATTCACCCCTCCACTTT.

This rearrangement joins TRBV6-1 to TRBJ1-2, with no clear D. The length of the CDR3 is 16 residues. V lost 2 bases to trimming and J lost 4 bases, with 17 bases between them. Germline lookup yields CDR1 MNHNS and CDR2 SASEGT. In nucleotides, the CDR3 is TGTGCCAGCAGTGAAATTGGAGAAGCCCTATCCTATGGCTACACCTTC. It specifies CASSEIGEALSYGYTF.

V gene TRBV7-2 combines with J gene TRBJ1-1; D is perhaps TRBD1 (5 bases). CDR1 is SGHTA, CDR2 FQGNSA, per germline. V was trimmed by 1 base and J by 1 base, leaving 19 bases between them. This CDR3 contains 18 residues. DNA of the CDR3: TGTGCCAGCAGCTTAGTCGTACGGGGGGACGGTAAGAACACTGAAGCTTTCTTT. Its protein product is CASSLVVRGDGKNTEAFF.

This chain uses TRBV19 with TRBJ2-5; 13 bases agree with TRBD2. Germline V gene lookup returns CDR1 LNHDA and CDR2 SQIVND (reference sequence). The CDR3 has 15 amino acids. V lost 3 bases, J lost 6 bases, and 4 bases stayed unmatched. The CDR3 DNA reads as TGTGCCAGTAGTATGGCGACTAGCGGGAGGCAGACCCAGTACTTC. It codes for CASSMATSGRQTQYF. Full variable domain (missing parts from reference TRBV19 and TRBJ2-5): DGGITQSPKYLFRKEGQNVTLSCEQNLNHDAMYWYRQDPGQGLRLIYYSQIVNDFQKGDIAEGYSVSREKKESFPLTVTSAQKNPTAFYLCASSMATSGRQTQYFGPGTRLLVL.

This clone has a single count. CDR3 sequence: CAWRVGLAYEQYF. For the CDR3, the DNA is TGTGCCTGGAGGGTGGGACTAGCCTACGAGCAGTACTTC. The chain uses TRBV30 and TRBJ2-7, with 8 bases fitting TRBD2. The V gene's germline CDR1 is GTSNPN and CDR2 SVGIG (reference sequence). V was clipped by 3 bases and J by 2 bases; unmatched bases: 3. The CDR3 has 13 residues.

The gene calls are TRBV29-1 and TRBJ2-1; D is undetermined. CDR1 is SQVTM, CDR2 ANQGSEA, per germline. V lost 4 bases to trimming and J lost 4 bases, with 5 bases between them. The CDR3 runs to 11 residues. CDR3: CSVGGYNEQFF. CDR3 nucleotides: TGCAGCGTTGGCGGATACAATGAGCAGTTCTTC.

In its sample, this clone was seen once. The chain carries TRBV5-1 and TRBJ2-1, with 14 bases identical to TRBD2. The CDR3 consists of 17 residues. Germline-derived CDR1 and CDR2 are SGHRS and YFSETQ. V lost 5 bases to trimming and J lost 9 bases; unmatched junction nucleotides: 13. The CDR3: CASRASGTSGRVGEQFF. The CDR3 DNA is TGCGCCAGCAGGGCCTCAGGGACTAGCGGGAGAGTGGGTGAGCAGTTCTTC.

The chain carries TRBV6-2 or TRBV6-3 and TRBJ2-2; a weak D match, TRBD2 (5 bases). This CDR3 spans 16 amino acids. The ends were cut back, 2 bases at V and 6 bases at J, with 16 bases in the middle. Per the germline V gene, CDR1 is MNHEY and CDR2 is SVGEGT. CDR3 sequence: CASSYTGRRVPGELFF. The CDR3 DNA reads TGTGCCAGCAGTTACACGGGGAGAAGGGTTCCCGGGGAGCTGTTTTTT.

V is TRBV4-2 and J is TRBJ2-3; D might be TRBD1 (6 bases). Germline values: CDR1 LGHNA, CDR2 YNFKEQ. Deletions cut 1 base from V and 5 bases from J, with 13 bases between. The CDR3 contains 15 residues. This CDR3 reads CASSQGGGWLDTQYF. The CDR3, as DNA: TGTGCCAGCAGCCAAGGAGGGGGTTGGTTAGATACGCAGTATTTT.

The genes are TRBV7-9 and TRBJ2-1; D not resolved. This CDR3 is 11 amino acids long. V was shortened by 5 bases and J by 8 bases, with 7 bases between the two germline ends. Germline V CDR1 and CDR2: SEHNR, FQNEAQ (reference sequence). In DNA, the CDR3 is TGTGCCAGCAGCGTGAGCGATGAGCAGTTCTTC. Translating it yields CASSVSDEQFF.

The V call is TRBV7-9, the J call TRBJ1-2, with TRBD1 identical over 8 bases. J lost 4 bases, V lost 5 bases, and 12 bases had no gene match. Looked up from germline, CDR1 is SEHNR and CDR2 is FQNEAQ (reference sequence). The CDR3 spans 16 residues. CDR3 residues: CASSTQGRGLGYGYTF. The CDR3 nucleotides read TGTGCCAGCAGCACCCAAGGCAGGGGGCTGGGCTATGGCTACACCTTC.

The J gene is TRBJ1-5, the V gene TRBV1; TRBD1 is taken as the D call from the table, unchecked against the DNA. TRBV1 corresponds to a pseudogene. CDR3 length: 16 residues. The CDR3 sequence: CTSSQDQGFSNQPQHF. CDR3 nucleotides: TGCACCAGCAGCCAAGATCAGGGGTTTAGCAATCAGCCCCAGCATTTT.

The V call is TRBV7-2, the J call TRBJ2-3; D is uncertain. The CDR3 has 15 residues. Trimming stripped 5 bases from V and 6 bases from J, with 18 bases between. Per the germline V gene, CDR1 is SGHTA and CDR2 is FQGNSA. Here the CDR3 DNA reads TGTGCCAGCAGCCCCTCCTCTCCCACCCGGGATACGCAGTATTTT. It yields the protein CASSPSSPTRDTQYF.

V is TRBV5-1 and J is TRBJ2-4; TRBD1 matches 7 bases. The CDR3 contains 14 residues. Trimming cost V 2 bases and J 6 bases; bases outside gene matches: 5. Germline V gene data show CDR1 as SGHRS and CDR2 as YFSETQ. CDR3 sequence: CASSFQGVGNIQYF. CDR3 DNA: TGCGCCAGCAGCTTTCAGGGGGTGGGAAACATTCAGTACTTC.

This sequence joins TRBV7-3 and TRBJ1-1, with a tentative D call TRBD1 (5 bases). Germline CDR1 and CDR2: SGHTA and FQGTGA. V was pared by 2 bases and J by 8 bases, with 12 bases between. The CDR3 is 13 amino acids. The CDR3 nucleotides read TGTGCCAGCAGCTTACGCAGGGCCGGGGAAGCTTTCTTT. It codes for CASSLRRAGEAFF. Looking up the rest from reference TRBV7-3 and TRBJ1-1 gives the full variable domain: GAGVSQTPSNKVTEKGKYVELRCDPISGHTALYWYRQSLGQGPEFLIYFQGTGAADDSGLPNDRFFAVRPEGSVSTLKIQRTERGDSAVYLCASSLRRAGEAFFGQGTRLTVV.

V is TRBV7-2 and J is TRBJ2-3, with 10 bases aligning to TRBD2. Germline trimming cut 5 bases from V and 5 bases from J; bases unmatched to any gene: 4. Germline V gene data show CDR1 as SGHTA and CDR2 as FQGNSA. The CDR3 runs 14 residues. CDR3 DNA: TGTGCCAGCAGCCTCCTAGCGGGGGTAGATACGCAGTATTTT. Translated: CASSLLAGVDTQYF. Full variable domain (outside the CDR3, taken from reference TRBV7-2 and TRBJ2-3): GAGVSQSPSNKVTEKGKDVELRCDPISGHTALYWYRQSLGQGLEFLIYFQGNSAPDKSGLPSDRFSAERTGGSVSTLTIQRTQQEDSAVYLCASSLLAGVDTQYFGPGTRLTVL.

V usage is TRBV5-5 and J usage is TRBJ2-5; maybe TRBD2 (6 bases). The CDR3 runs 14 residues. Trimming stripped 4 bases from V and 5 bases from J, with 15 bases between. Germline CDR1 and CDR2: SGHKS and YYEKEE (reference sequence). The CDR3 is CASSIPLGRETQYF. The CDR3 nucleotides read TGTGCCAGCAGCATTCCATTAGGGAGGGAGACCCAGTACTTC. Full variable domain (rest looked up from reference TRBV5-5 and TRBJ2-5): DAGVTQSPTHLIKTRGQQVTLRCSPISGHKSVSWYQQVLGQGPQFIFQYYEKEERGRGNFPDRFSARQFPNYSSELNVNALLLGDSALYLCASSIPLGRETQYFGPGTRLLVL.

This clone has only a few counts. The V call is TRBV5-1, the J call TRBJ1-1, with 8 bases identical to TRBD1. The germline V gene has CDR1 SGHRS and CDR2 YFSETQ. Germline trimming cut 2 bases from V and 5 bases from J; bases unmatched to any gene: 8. This CDR3 spans 15 amino acids. The CDR3 DNA reads as TGCGCCAGCAGCTTCTCCGAGCAGGGGGCGACTGAAGCTTTCTTT. It specifies CASSFSEQGATEAFF.

The V call is TRBV6-5, the J call TRBJ2-1; the match to TRBD1 covers 10 bases. Trimming at V came to 7 bases and at J to 6 bases, leaving 9 bases not matched to a gene. Germline assignment: CDR1 MNHEY and CDR2 SVGAGI. The CDR3 is made up of 15 amino acids. DNA of the CDR3: TGTGCCAGCACAAGGGGGACAGGGGTGGGCAATGAGCAGTTCTTC. This translates into CASTRGTGVGNEQFF.

The chain employs TRBV27 and TRBJ2-2, with 7 nucleotides matching TRBD2. The CDR3 is 17 amino acids. Germline CDR1 reads MNHEY; CDR2 reads SMNVEV (reference sequence). V gave up 5 bases and J gave up 3 bases; unmatched junction bases: 12. The CDR3: CASSTRGGGGYTGELFF. In DNA, the CDR3 is TGTGCCAGCAGTACCCGGGGTGGCGGGGGATACACCGGGGAGCTGTTTTTT.